The 16 T cell receptor beta chains below all came from one sample that was sequenced in a study of spatial heterogeneity in lung cancer. A single record per CDR3 protein comes from TCRdb applying MiXCR to the 5' RACE reads. The sample consists of about 38,000 distinct CDR3 sequences, 5% to 6.5% of them appearing once. Time point specified: sample taken at primary tumor resection. Here the sequenced sample was PBMCs, taken at surgery. These receptors all stem from a female donor with early-stage non-small cell lung cancer.

This clonotype was picked up many times. V is TRBV5-6 and J is TRBJ2-7; the D gene could be TRBD1 or TRBD2 (5 bases each). This CDR3 has 13 amino acids. The germline V gene encodes CDR1 SGHDT and CDR2 YYEEEE. Trimming took 4 bases from V and 9 from J, leaving 17 bases between them. The CDR3 loop reads CASSAPQSGTQYF. The CDR3 DNA is TGTGCCAGCAGCGCTCCTCAATCCGGGACGCAGTACTTC.

This clonotype was detected many times. The genes are TRBV25-1 and TRBJ1-1; 9 nucleotides match TRBD1. The CDR3 runs to 13 residues. V was clipped by 8 bases and J by 5 bases; unmatched bases: 6. CDR1 and CDR2 (germline): MGHDK, SYGVNS. The CDR3 nucleotides are TGTGCCAGCGTCGGGACAGGGAGGACTGAAGCTTTCTTT. Translating gives CASVGTGRTEAFF.

In its sample, this clonotype was seen many times. J is TRBJ2-3 and V is TRBV7-2; 10 nucleotides align to TRBD2. V was clipped by 5 bases and J by 8 bases; unmatched bases: 13. In germline, CDR1 is SGHTA, CDR2 FQGNSA. This CDR3 contains 16 residues. The CDR3 reads CASSPPSGGTHGTQYF. The DNA of the CDR3 is TGTGCCAGCAGCCCACCTAGCGGGGGTACCCACGGTACGCAGTATTTT.

This clonotype was seen a few times. The chain links TRBV28 to TRBJ2-7; D is perhaps TRBD1 or TRBD2 (5 bases each). The CDR3 is 14 residues long. CDR1 is MDHEN, CDR2 SYDVKM, per germline. Deletions cut 6 bases from V and 2 bases from J, with 14 bases between. In nucleotides, the CDR3 is TGTGCCAGCAGCGCCCCCTGGGGGACCTACGAGCAGTACTTC. It codes for CASSAPWGTYEQYF.

There are many counts of this clonotype. The chain is built from TRBV7-9 and TRBJ2-5, with D possibly matching TRBD1 (5 bases). Trimming took 1 base from V and 7 from J, leaving 13 bases between them. CDR3 length equals 14 residues. Germline-derived CDR1 and CDR2 are SEHNR and FQNEAQ (reference sequence). The CDR3 spells CASSLEGNWATQYF. CDR3 bases: TGTGCCAGCAGCTTAGAGGGGAACTGGGCGACCCAGTACTTC.

V and J are TRBV9 and TRBJ2-4; unclear D gene. Looked up from germline, CDR1 is SGDLS and CDR2 is YYNGEE. Trimming left V 3 bases short and J 0 bases short, with 13 bases between. The CDR3 has 16 residues. The CDR3 nucleotides are TGTGCCAGCAGCGGTGACTTATCGGTAGCCAAAAACATTCAGTACTTC. Translated: CASSGDLSVAKNIQYF.

This clonotype occurred a few times. The chain couples TRBV30 to TRBJ1-4, with a weak D call TRBD1 (6 bases). With 4 bases removed from V and 8 bases from J, the gap between germline ends came to 20 bases. CDR1 is GTSNPN, CDR2 SVGIG, per germline (reference sequence). The CDR3 runs 15 residues. The CDR3 bases are TGTGCCTGGACCTTCGGGGGCCACGAAAGGGAAAAACTGTTTTTT. Translated: CAWTFGGHEREKLFF.

This clonotype was seen ten or more times. V is TRBV28 and J is TRBJ2-1; tentatively, D is TRBD1 (8 bases). V dropped 5 bases and J dropped 5 bases, with 13 bases sitting between them. Germline CDR1 and CDR2: MDHEN and SYDVKM. This CDR3 has 14 residues. CDR3 sequence reads: CASSKQGGDNEQFF. Written as DNA, the CDR3 is TGTGCCAGCAGTAAACAGGGGGGGGACAATGAGCAGTTCTTC.

This clonotype was picked up many times. J is TRBJ2-7 and V is TRBV4-1, with a weak D call TRBD2 (5 bases). The CDR3 is 13 residues long. CDR1 and CDR2 from the germline V gene are MGHRA and YSYEKL. V lost 6 bases to trimming and J lost 7 bases, with 16 bases between them. The CDR3: CASREDPLREQYF. The CDR3 nucleotides are TGCGCCAGCAGGGAGGACCCCCTAAGGGAGCAGTACTTC.

The chain has TRBV29-1 and TRBJ1-1; perhaps TRBD1 as D (6 bases). The germline V and J ends were trimmed by 3 bases and 10 bases, with 15 bases remaining between them. Germline CDR1 SQVTM, CDR2 ANQGSEA. The CDR3 spans 12 residues. The CDR3 loop is CSVDRQDRGAFF. In DNA form, the CDR3 reads TGCAGCGTTGACCGACAGGACCGTGGAGCTTTCTTT. The full variable domain, in which reference TRBV29-1 and TRBJ1-1 provide the parts outside the CDR3, is SAVISQKPSRDICQRGTSLTIQCQVDSQVTMMFWYRQQPGQSLTLIATANQGSEATYESGFVIDKFPISRPNLTFSTLTVSNMSPEDSSIYLCSVDRQDRGAFFGQGTRLTVV.

This clonotype came up many times. This chain joins TRBV19 and TRBJ2-7, with TRBD2 matching over 8 bases. Germline values: CDR1 LNHDA, CDR2 SQIVND (reference sequence). CDR3 length: 16 amino acids. The V gene end was trimmed by 6 bases and the J gene end by 2 bases; junction bases not matched to a gene: 12. The CDR3 coding sequence is TGTGCCAGTAGATCCCAGAGCGGGGGCCAGACCTACGAGCAGTACTTC. This sequence encodes CASRSQSGGQTYEQYF.

This clonotype was seen a handful of times. The rearrangement links TRBV4-1 to TRBJ2-3, with 8 bases aligning to TRBD2. The V gene end was trimmed by 1 base and the J gene end by 4 bases; junction bases not matched to a gene: 10. The germline gives CDR1 MGHRA, CDR2 YSYEKL. This CDR3 comprises 17 residues. The CDR3 loop is CASSQGTGTSYPDTQYF. DNA of the CDR3: TGCGCCAGCAGCCAAGGAACCGGGACTAGTTATCCAGATACGCAGTATTTT.

This clonotype was recorded at least ten times. The V gene is TRBV20-1, the J gene TRBJ2-3, with D perhaps TRBD1 (5 bases). Germline CDR1 is DFQATT and CDR2 is SNEGSKA (reference sequence). The CDR3 has 14 residues. Trimming pared 5 bases from V and 3 bases from J, leaving 15 bases between. CDR3 loop: CSARLDIRTDTQYF. The CDR3 region has the DNA TGCAGTGCTCGATTGGACATAAGGACAGATACGCAGTATTTT.

This clonotype was recorded at least ten times. This chain links TRBV6-2 or TRBV6-3 with TRBJ2-2, with 8 positions matching TRBD2. This CDR3 has 18 residues. Germline V lookup: CDR1 MNHEY, CDR2 SVGEGT. Germline trimming cut 7 bases from V and 0 bases from J; bases unmatched to any gene: 13. In nucleotides, the CDR3 is TGTGCCAGCACCCCGGCGGGCGGGGGGCCCTCGAACACCGGGGAGCTGTTTTTT. It specifies CASTPAGGGPSNTGELFF.

Ten or more counts support this clonotype. The J gene is TRBJ1-2, the V gene TRBV27, with D hard to call. V was clipped by 2 bases and J by 5 bases, with 9 bases between them. This CDR3 has 13 residues. The germline V gene encodes CDR1 MNHEY and CDR2 SMNVEV (reference sequence). CDR3 nucleotides: TGTGCCAGCAGTTTAGGCAGATCTTATGGCTACACCTTC. This encodes CASSLGRSYGYTF.

This clonotype was seen many times. The rearrangement joins TRBV10-1 to TRBJ2-5; 9 positions agree with TRBD2. The CDR3 extends over 15 amino acids. Germline trimming cut 6 bases from V and 1 base from J; bases unmatched to any gene: 6. The germline gives CDR1 WNHNN, CDR2 SYGVQD (reference sequence). The CDR3 DNA follows: TGCGCCAGCAGGGCGGGGGGGTCGACCCAAGAGACCCAGTACTTC. Its protein is CASRAGGSTQETQYF.